This is a list of T cell receptor beta chains from one sample in a study of shared clonotypes between healthy human individuals. Only in-frame clones appear in the TCRdb table, and some are missing; sequencing was by immunoSEQ multiplex PCR. The sample has about 460,000 clones, around 77% seen once. Sequencing was performed on PBMCs. The receptors here all came from a middle-aged woman in good health. Some clones in this sample may be carry-over from other donors' samples. Each CDR3 is given with its conserved first and last residue. The order of the fields is J gene, V gene, clone size, D gene, CDR3 DNA, CDR3 protein. The D gene is left open where the match is weak. Where a row states a size, it is once, few, many or the class of an expanded clone; other rows omit it.

J: TRBJ2-7
V: TRBV4-3
size: NA
D: NA
DNA: TGCGCCAGCAGCTTCTCTCGAGAGGGGAACGAGCAGTACTTC
CDR3: CASSFSREGNEQYF

J: TRBJ2-1
V: TRBV7-9
size: NA
D: NA
DNA: TGTGCCAGCAGCTTGGTAGGGAGTCGGTACAATGAGCAGTTCTTC
CDR3: CASSLVGSRYNEQFF

J: TRBJ2-6
V: TRBV19
size: NA
D: NA
DNA: TGTGCCAGTAGGGTCACCTCTGGGGCCAACGTCCTGACTTTC
CDR3: CASRVTSGANVLTF

J: TRBJ2-1
V: TRBV7-9
size: NA
D: TRBD2
DNA: TGTGCCAGCAGCCGGACTAGCGCAATTTTGAATGAGCAGTTCTTC
CDR3: CASSRTSAILNEQFF

J: TRBJ2-3
V: TRBV5-6
size: NA
D: TRBD2
DNA: TGTGCCAGCAGCTTCGGACTAGCCTCCCGCACAGATACGCAGTATTTT
CDR3: CASSFGLASRTDTQYF

J: TRBJ2-1
V: TRBV18
size: NA
D: TRBD2
DNA: TGTGCCAGCTCACTCCTGGGACTAGCGGGAGAACCTGAGCAGTTCTTC
CDR3: CASSLLGLAGEPEQFF

J: TRBJ2-1
V: TRBV30
size: NA
D: TRBD2
DNA: TGTGCCTGGAAGCGGGAGGGCTTCCGTTCCTACAATGAGCAGTTCTTC
CDR3: CAWKREGFRSYNEQFF

J: TRBJ2-7
V: TRBV27
size: NA
D: TRBD2
DNA: TGTGCCAGCAGTTCCTCCCCCCCCGGACTAGCGGATTCCTACGAGCAGTACTTC
CDR3: CASSSSPPGLADSYEQYF

J: TRBJ1-5
V: TRBV30
size: NA
D: NA
DNA: TGTGCCTGGAGTCGGCGTAACAATCAGCCCCAGCATTTT
CDR3: CAWSRRNNQPQHF

J: TRBJ2-7
V: TRBV11-2
size: once
D: TRBD2
DNA: TGTGCCAGCAGCGCGCCGGGACTAGCGGGGTCCTACGAGCAGTACTTC
CDR3: CASSAPGLAGSYEQYF

J: TRBJ2-7
V: TRBV9
size: NA
D: TRBD2
DNA: TGTGCCAGCAGTGAAATGGGACTAGCACGATCCTACGAGCAGTACTTC
CDR3: CASSEMGLARSYEQYF

J: TRBJ1-1
V: TRBV2
size: NA
D: TRBD1
DNA: TGTGCCAGCAGTGAACAGGGGGAAGTAGCTCTCTTT
CDR3: CASSEQGEVALF

J: TRBJ1-2
V: TRBV5-1
size: NA
D: TRBD1
DNA: TGCGCCAGCAGCTTCGGACAGGGGAACTATGGCTACACCTTC
CDR3: CASSFGQGNYGYTF

J: TRBJ2-7
V: TRBV4-3
size: NA
D: NA
DNA: TGCGCCAGCAGCCAATTCACGGGGTTGCCGGGGGAGCAGTACTTC
CDR3: CASSQFTGLPGEQYF

J: TRBJ1-1
V: TRBV30
size: NA
D: NA
DNA: TGTGCCTGGAGTGTAGGCGTCAGGGACACTGAAGCTTTCTTT
CDR3: CAWSVGVRDTEAFF